A single sample gave rise to the 21 T cell receptor beta chains below, sequenced in a study of control samples from healthy donors and cancer patients. Profiled with immunoSEQ multiplex PCR; TCRdb holds only in-frame clones, not every one. The sample has fewer than 200,000 clones, under 96% seen once; the top ten hold approximately 0.93%. Sequencing input: blood. The receptor source for this set is a woman in her twenties or thirties in good health.

The chain carries TRBV10-3 and TRBJ2-5; D may be TRBD1 (5 bases). The CDR3 contains 14 residues. CDR1 is ENHRY, CDR2 SYGVKD, per germline. The V gene lost 0 bases and the J gene lost 7 bases, with 12 bases spanning the gap. The chain's CDR3 is CAISESHRTVTQYF. The CDR3 region has the DNA TGTGCCATCAGTGAGTCTCACAGGACCGTGACCCAGTACTTC.

The chain has TRBV28 and TRBJ2-1; D is perhaps TRBD2 (5 bases). This CDR3 contains 15 residues. CDR1 and CDR2 (germline): MDHEN, SYDVKM. With 5 bases removed from V and 0 bases from J, the gap between germline ends came to 11 bases. DNA for the CDR3: TGTGCCAGCAGTATCTGGGAGAGCTCCTACAATGAGCAGTTCTTC. Its translation: CASSIWESSYNEQFF.

CDR3 sequence: CASSRYIMPEAFF. The CDR3 coding sequence is TGTGCCAGCAGCCGTTACATCATGCCTGAAGCTTTCTTT. The rearrangement joins TRBV7-2 to TRBJ1-1; D remains ambiguous. The CDR3 has 13 amino acids. V dropped 5 bases and J dropped 6 bases, with 13 bases sitting between them. CDR1 is SGHTA, CDR2 FQGNSA, per germline.

V gene TRBV30 combines with J gene TRBJ2-7, with 7 bases lining up with TRBD2. This CDR3 has 13 amino acids. Germline V gives CDR1 GTSNPN, CDR2 SVGIG (reference sequence). The ends lost 4 bases at V and 7 bases at J; junction bases unmatched: 10. The CDR3 region is CAWKGTTAGEQYF. CDR3 nucleotide sequence: TGTGCCTGGAAGGGGACTACCGCGGGGGAGCAGTACTTC.

Turning to this clone: The junction departs from the called germline gene at one end, perhaps through a read error. The chain combines TRBV19 with TRBJ2-7, with 9 bases lining up with TRBD2. Looked up from germline, CDR1 is LNHDA and CDR2 is SQIVND (reference sequence). This CDR3 region has 15 residues. CDR3 sequence (DNA): TGTGCCAGCAGTATGGGGGCTAGCGGGACTGAAGAGCAGTACTTC. Amino acids: CASSMGASGTEEQYF.

V and J are TRBV5-8 and TRBJ2-7; D remains unclear. Germline loops: CDR1 SGHTS, CDR2 YDEGEE. The CDR3 extends over 15 amino acids. Trimming cost V 5 bases and J 1 base, with 16 bases left between them. The CDR3 region is CASSTNGPLSYEQYF. CDR3 coding DNA: TGTGCCAGCAGTACGAACGGACCCCTGTCCTACGAGCAGTACTTC.

The chain links TRBV6-2 or TRBV6-3 to TRBJ2-1, with TRBD2 matching 14 bases. Looked up from germline, CDR1 is MNHEY and CDR2 is SVGEGT. The CDR3 is 14 amino acids. Germline trimming cut 6 bases from V and 7 bases from J; bases unmatched to any gene: 2. CDR3 sequence reads: CASSWTSGRNEQFF. The DNA for the CDR3 is TGTGCCAGCAGCTGGACTAGCGGGAGGAATGAGCAGTTCTTC.

V is TRBV19 and J is TRBJ2-1; tentative D call: TRBD1 (5 bases). The V and J ends lost 5 bases and 6 bases respectively, with 11 bases between them. Germline assignment: CDR1 LNHDA and CDR2 SQIVND (reference sequence). This CDR3 has 13 amino acids. The CDR3 nucleotides read TGTGCCAGTAGTGAGAGGCAGGGCAATGAGCAGTTCTTC. Translating gives CASSERQGNEQFF.

This clone was found once. The genes are TRBV7-6 and TRBJ1-5; 7 nucleotides match TRBD1. V lost 4 bases and J lost 2; bases outside the gene matches: 8. This CDR3 spans 16 amino acids. Looked up from germline, CDR1 is SGHVS and CDR2 is FNYEAQ. The CDR3 nucleotides are TGTGCCAGCAGCTCGGCAGGGGGTAGGGGCAATCAGCCCCAGCATTTT. This codes for CASSSAGGRGNQPQHF. Using reference TRBV7-6 and TRBJ1-5 for the parts outside the CDR3, the full variable domain is GAGVSQSPRYKVTKRGQDVALRCDPISGHVSLYWYRQALGQGPEFLTYFNYEAQQDKSGLPNDRFSAERPEGSISTLTIQRTEQRDSAMYRCASSSAGGRGNQPQHFGDGTRLSIL.

The chain has TRBV11-2 and TRBJ1-2, with D perhaps TRBD1 (6 bases). Germline V gene lookup returns CDR1 SGHAT and CDR2 FQNNGV. The ends were cut back, 4 bases at V and 7 bases at J, with 16 bases in the middle. The CDR3 extends over 14 amino acids. CDR3 DNA: TGTGCCAGCAGCTCACTTACAGGGCCCACTGGCTACACCTTC. Its protein is CASSSLTGPTGYTF.

This sequence joins TRBV19 and TRBJ1-1, with 9 bases matching TRBD1. Germline-derived CDR1 and CDR2 are LNHDA and SQIVND (reference sequence). V shed 7 bases, J shed 7 bases, and the junction held 16 bases outside the gene matches. This CDR3 contains 16 residues. DNA for the CDR3: TGTGCCAGTACATCCCTCGGGGGACAGGGTCAGGGTGAAGCTTTCTTT. Encoded protein: CASTSLGGQGQGEAFF.

This sequence joins TRBV10-3 and TRBJ2-3; 7 bases fit TRBD1. This CDR3 has 14 amino acids. J gave up 6 bases and V 7 bases, and 10 bases lay outside the gene matches. CDR1 and CDR2 from the germline V gene are ENHRY and SYGVKD. The CDR3 region is CAITQGPLSDTQYF. CDR3 nucleotides: TGTGCCATCACACAGGGGCCTTTGAGCGATACGCAGTATTTT.

The J gene is TRBJ2-2, the V gene TRBV2, with 9 positions matching TRBD2. The V gene's germline CDR1 is SNHLY and CDR2 FYNNEI. The CDR3 extends over 17 amino acids. V gave up 2 bases and J gave up 5 bases; unmatched junction bases: 9. The CDR3 DNA reads TGTGCCAGCAGTGAATTAGCGGGGGCCCCCGGGACCGGGGAGCTGTTTTTT. Encoded protein: CASSELAGAPGTGELFF.

V gene TRBV29-1 combines with J gene TRBJ2-1, with D hard to call. The CDR3 covers 11 residues. Looked up from germline, CDR1 is SQVTM and CDR2 is ANQGSEA. V was pared by 3 bases and J by 7 bases, with 7 bases between. Written as DNA, the CDR3 is TGCAGCGTTGATATGGGGAATGAGCAGTTCTTC. As protein: CSVDMGNEQFF.

A single count supports this clone. The rearrangement uses TRBV4-1 and TRBJ2-3; TRBD1 is a possible D gene (6 bases). The germline CDR1 and CDR2 sequences are MGHRA and YSYEKL. The CDR3 contains 18 residues. Trimming cost V 0 bases and J 0 bases, with 16 bases left between them. The CDR3 region is CASSQDLSSQGSTDTQYF. Here the CDR3 DNA reads TGCGCCAGCAGCCAAGACTTAAGCTCGCAGGGGAGCACAGATACGCAGTATTTT.

The chain carries TRBV10-2 and TRBJ2-3; 9 bases fit TRBD1. The length of the CDR3 is 18 residues. The V gene end was trimmed by 6 bases and the J gene end by 4 bases; junction bases not matched to a gene: 17. Germline V gives CDR1 WSHSY, CDR2 SAAADI. The CDR3 bases are TGCGCCAGCAGAACCCATAAACTAGGACAGGGGAGGCCAGATACGCAGTATTTT. Amino acid sequence: CASRTHKLGQGRPDTQYF.

The genes are TRBV28 and TRBJ2-6; 7 positions agree with TRBD1. Germline V CDR1 and CDR2: MDHEN, SYDVKM. This CDR3 region has 19 residues. After removal of 5 bases from V and 0 bases from J, the junction contained 13 bases not matched to a gene. The DNA for the CDR3 is TGTGCCAGCAGTGCGAGGCTAGACAGGGCCAACTCTGGGGCCAACGTCCTGACTTTC. It translates to CASSARLDRANSGANVLTF.

V and J are TRBV2 and TRBJ2-5; 14 bases map to TRBD2. Germline CDR1 and CDR2: SNHLY and FYNNEI. The CDR3 spans 15 residues. V was pared by 6 bases and J by 5 bases, with 5 bases of the junction left unmatched. The CDR3 DNA sequence: TGTGCCAGCAGCATCGGGACTAGCGGGAGTGAGACCCAGTACTTC. It yields the protein CASSIGTSGSETQYF.

This clone was seen just once. This sequence joins TRBV5-1 and TRBJ1-1; no firm D call. V was clipped by 7 bases and J by 7 bases, with 23 bases between them. The CDR3 covers 15 residues. Germline CDR1 is SGHRS and CDR2 is YFSETQ. Here the CDR3 reads CASRLSQLPLLEAFF. In nucleotides, the CDR3 is TGCGCCAGCCGCCTTAGCCAATTGCCCTTACTTGAAGCTTTCTTT.

This sequence joins TRBV10-3 and TRBJ1-1; possibly TRBD1 for D (6 bases). V was shortened by 6 bases and J by 1 base, with 9 bases between the two germline ends. The CDR3 runs to 13 residues. Germline V CDR1 and CDR2: ENHRY, SYGVKD. CDR3 bases: TGTGCCATCAGATGGACAGAGAACACTGAAGCTTTCTTT. Residues: CAIRWTENTEAFF.

V usage is TRBV5-4 and J usage is TRBJ2-7; 8 bases line up with TRBD1. Germline trimming cut 4 bases from V and 2 bases from J; bases unmatched to any gene: 11. The CDR3 covers 16 residues. Germline assignment: CDR1 SGHNT and CDR2 YYREEE (reference sequence). The CDR3 bases are TGTGCCAGCAGCGCTGAGCCGGGACAGGCAACCTACGAGCAGTACTTC. Its translation: CASSAEPGQATYEQYF.